This T cell receptor beta chain was retrieved from a study of memory CD4+ T cells and cytomegalovirus serostatus. The table came from immunoSEQ multiplex PCR; TCRdb's copy has only in-frame clones and leaves some out. Seen here are under 75,000 clones, about 78% observed once, and the top ten hold almost 0.55%. The sort gate was single viable CD3+CD4+CD8-CD45RO+ cells for memory CD4+ T cells. The CDR3 totals 12 residues. Germline V lookup: CDR1 LNHDA, CDR2 SQIVND (reference sequence). The germline V and J ends were trimmed by 6 bases and 1 base, with 6 bases remaining between them. The receptor comes from an adult in good health and CMV-seronegative. Some clones in this sample may be carry-over from other donors' samples. The material sequenced was memory CD4+ T cells from blood. The chain recombines TRBV19 with TRBJ1-1; D call uncertain. CDR3: CASREGNTEAFF. The CDR3 coding sequence is TGTGCCAGTAGGGAAGGGAACACTGAAGCTTTCTTT.